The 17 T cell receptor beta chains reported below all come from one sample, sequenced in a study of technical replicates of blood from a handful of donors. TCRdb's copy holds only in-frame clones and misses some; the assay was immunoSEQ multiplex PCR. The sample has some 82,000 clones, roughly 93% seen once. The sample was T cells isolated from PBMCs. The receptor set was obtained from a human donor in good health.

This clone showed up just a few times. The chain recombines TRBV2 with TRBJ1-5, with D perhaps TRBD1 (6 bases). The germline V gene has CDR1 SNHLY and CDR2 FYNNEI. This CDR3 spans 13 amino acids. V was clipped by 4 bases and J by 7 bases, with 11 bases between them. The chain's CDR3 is CASSAQGQQPQHF. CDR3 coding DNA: TGTGCCAGCAGTGCACAGGGCCAGCAGCCCCAGCATTTT. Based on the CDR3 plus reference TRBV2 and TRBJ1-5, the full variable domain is EPEVTQTPSHQVTQMGQEVILRCVPISNHLYFYWYRQILGQKVEFLVSFYNNEISEKSEIFDDQFSVERPDGSNFTLKIRSTKLEDSAMYFCASSAQGQQPQHFGDGTRLSIL.

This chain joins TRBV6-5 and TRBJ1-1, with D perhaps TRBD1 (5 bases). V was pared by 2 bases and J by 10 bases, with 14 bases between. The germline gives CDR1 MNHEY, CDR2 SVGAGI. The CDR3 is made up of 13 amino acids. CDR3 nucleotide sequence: TGTGCCAGCAGTTACAGGTCGGGGGGTAGAGCTTTCTTT. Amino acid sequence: CASSYRSGGRAFF.

The CDR3 DNA is TGCGCCAGCAGCCAAGGGGACTGGCTTAGCACAGATACGCAGTATTTT. Protein sequence: CASSQGDWLSTDTQYF. The chain employs TRBV4-3 and TRBJ2-3; tentative D call: TRBD2 (6 bases). Per the germline V gene, CDR1 is LGHNA and CDR2 is YSLEER. The CDR3 runs to 16 residues. V was pared by 1 base and J by 0 bases, with 11 bases between.

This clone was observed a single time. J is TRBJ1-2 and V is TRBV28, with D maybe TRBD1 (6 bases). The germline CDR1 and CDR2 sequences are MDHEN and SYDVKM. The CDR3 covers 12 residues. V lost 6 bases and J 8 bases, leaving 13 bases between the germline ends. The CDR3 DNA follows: TGTGCCAGCAGGCGGACAGCGTGGGGCTACACCTTC. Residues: CASRRTAWGYTF.

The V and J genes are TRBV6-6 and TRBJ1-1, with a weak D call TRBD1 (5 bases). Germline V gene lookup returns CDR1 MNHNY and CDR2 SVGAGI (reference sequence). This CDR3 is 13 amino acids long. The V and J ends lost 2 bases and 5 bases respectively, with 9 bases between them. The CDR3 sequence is CASSYGAQTEAFF. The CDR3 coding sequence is TGTGCCAGCAGTTACGGGGCGCAGACTGAAGCTTTCTTT.

The CDR3 nucleotides are TGTGCCAGCAGTGAATTGGGACAGGGTCTTAACGAAAAACTGTTTTTT. Translating it yields CASSELGQGLNEKLFF. V gene TRBV2 combines with J gene TRBJ1-4; 9 bases are shared with TRBD1. CDR3 length: 16 amino acids. Trimming at V came to 2 bases and at J to 8 bases, leaving 9 bases not matched to a gene. The germline V gene has CDR1 SNHLY and CDR2 FYNNEI.

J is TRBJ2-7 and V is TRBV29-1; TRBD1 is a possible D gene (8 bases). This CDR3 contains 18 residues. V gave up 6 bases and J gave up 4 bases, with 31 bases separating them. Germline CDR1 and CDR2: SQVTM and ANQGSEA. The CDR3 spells CSVVPIQGASSGTYEQYF. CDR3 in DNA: TGCAGCGTCGTCCCTATCCAGGGGGCCTCTAGCGGAACGTACGAGCAGTACTTC.

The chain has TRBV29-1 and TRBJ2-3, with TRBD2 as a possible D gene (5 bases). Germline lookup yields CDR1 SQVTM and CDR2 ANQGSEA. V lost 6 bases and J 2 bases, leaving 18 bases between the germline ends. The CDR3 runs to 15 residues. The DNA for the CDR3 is TGCAGCGTCCGGGGATCCGAACCGTTCACAGATACGCAGTATTTT. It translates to CSVRGSEPFTDTQYF.

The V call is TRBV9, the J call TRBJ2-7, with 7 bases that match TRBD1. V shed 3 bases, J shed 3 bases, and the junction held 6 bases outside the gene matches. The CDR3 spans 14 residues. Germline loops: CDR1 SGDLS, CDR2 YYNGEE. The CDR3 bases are TGTGCCAGCAGCGCTCGGGACAGCAACTACGAGCAGTACTTC. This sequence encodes CASSARDSNYEQYF. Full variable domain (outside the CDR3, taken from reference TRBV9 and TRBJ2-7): DSGVTQTPKHLITATGQRVTLRCSPRSGDLSVYWYQQSLDQGLQFLIQYYNGEERAKGNILERFSAQQFPDLHSELNLSSLELGDSALYFCASSARDSNYEQYFGPGTRLTVT.

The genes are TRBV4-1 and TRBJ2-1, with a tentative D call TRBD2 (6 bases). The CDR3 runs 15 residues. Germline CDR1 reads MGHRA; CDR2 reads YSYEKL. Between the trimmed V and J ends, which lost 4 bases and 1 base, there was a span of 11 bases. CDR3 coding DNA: TGCGCCAGCAGCCCTCGACTAGAGTCCTACAATGAGCAGTTCTTC. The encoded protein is CASSPRLESYNEQFF.

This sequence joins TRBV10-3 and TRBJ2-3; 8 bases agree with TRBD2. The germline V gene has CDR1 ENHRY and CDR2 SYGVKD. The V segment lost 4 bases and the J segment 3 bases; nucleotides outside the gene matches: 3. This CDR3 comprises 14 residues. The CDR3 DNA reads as TGTGCCATCAGTGGGGGACTAGGTACAGATACGCAGTATTTT. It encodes CAISGGLGTDTQYF.

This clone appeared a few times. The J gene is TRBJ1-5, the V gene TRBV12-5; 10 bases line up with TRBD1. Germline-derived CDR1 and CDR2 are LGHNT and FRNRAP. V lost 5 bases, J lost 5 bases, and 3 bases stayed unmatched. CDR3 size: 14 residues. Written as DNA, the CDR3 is TGTGCTAGTGGTCCCGGGACAGGGGATCAGCCCCAGCATTTT. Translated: CASGPGTGDQPQHF.

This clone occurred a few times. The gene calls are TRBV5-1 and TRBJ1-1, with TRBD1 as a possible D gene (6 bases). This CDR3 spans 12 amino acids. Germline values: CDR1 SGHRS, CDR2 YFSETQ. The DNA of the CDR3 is TGCGTCCCCAGGACAGCGAACACTGAAGCTTTCTTT. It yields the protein CVPRTANTEAFF.

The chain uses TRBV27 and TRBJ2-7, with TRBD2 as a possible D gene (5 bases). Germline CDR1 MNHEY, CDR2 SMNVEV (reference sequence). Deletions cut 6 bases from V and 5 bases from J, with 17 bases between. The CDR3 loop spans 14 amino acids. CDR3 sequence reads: CASRQGWPGNEQYF. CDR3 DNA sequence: TGTGCCAGCAGACAAGGCTGGCCGGGAAACGAGCAGTACTTC.

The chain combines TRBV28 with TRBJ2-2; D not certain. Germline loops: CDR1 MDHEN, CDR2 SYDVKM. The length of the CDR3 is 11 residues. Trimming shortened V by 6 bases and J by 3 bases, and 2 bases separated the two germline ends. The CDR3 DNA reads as TGTGCCAGCAGCTACACCGGGGAGCTGTTTTTT. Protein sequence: CASSYTGELFF.

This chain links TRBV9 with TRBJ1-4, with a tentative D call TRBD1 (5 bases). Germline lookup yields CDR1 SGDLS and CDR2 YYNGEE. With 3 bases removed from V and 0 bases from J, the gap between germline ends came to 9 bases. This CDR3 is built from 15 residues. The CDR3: CASSEDSATNEKLFF. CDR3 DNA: TGTGCCAGCAGCGAAGACAGTGCAACTAATGAAAAACTGTTTTTT.

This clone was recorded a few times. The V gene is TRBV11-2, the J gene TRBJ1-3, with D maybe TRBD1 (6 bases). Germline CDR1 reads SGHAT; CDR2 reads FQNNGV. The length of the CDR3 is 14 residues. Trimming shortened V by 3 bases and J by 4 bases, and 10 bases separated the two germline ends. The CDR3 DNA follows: TGTGCCAGCAGCTTGGACAGATCCGGAAACACCATATATTTT. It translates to CASSLDRSGNTIYF.